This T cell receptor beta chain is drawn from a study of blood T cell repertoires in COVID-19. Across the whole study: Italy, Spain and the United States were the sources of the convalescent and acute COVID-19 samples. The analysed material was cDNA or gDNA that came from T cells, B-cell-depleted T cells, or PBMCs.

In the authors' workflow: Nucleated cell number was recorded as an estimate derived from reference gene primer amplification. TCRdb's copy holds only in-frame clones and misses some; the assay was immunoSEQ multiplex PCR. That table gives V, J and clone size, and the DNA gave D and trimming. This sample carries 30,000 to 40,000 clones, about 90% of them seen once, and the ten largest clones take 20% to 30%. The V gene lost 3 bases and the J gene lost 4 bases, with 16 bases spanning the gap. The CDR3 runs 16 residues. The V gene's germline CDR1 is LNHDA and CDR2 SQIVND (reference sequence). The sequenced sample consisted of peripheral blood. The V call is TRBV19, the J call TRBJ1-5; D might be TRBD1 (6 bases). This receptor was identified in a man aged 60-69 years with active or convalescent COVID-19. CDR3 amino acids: CASSISGRGWNQPQHF. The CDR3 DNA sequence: TGTGCCAGTAGTATTTCGGGCAGGGGCTGGAATCAGCCCCAGCATTTT.